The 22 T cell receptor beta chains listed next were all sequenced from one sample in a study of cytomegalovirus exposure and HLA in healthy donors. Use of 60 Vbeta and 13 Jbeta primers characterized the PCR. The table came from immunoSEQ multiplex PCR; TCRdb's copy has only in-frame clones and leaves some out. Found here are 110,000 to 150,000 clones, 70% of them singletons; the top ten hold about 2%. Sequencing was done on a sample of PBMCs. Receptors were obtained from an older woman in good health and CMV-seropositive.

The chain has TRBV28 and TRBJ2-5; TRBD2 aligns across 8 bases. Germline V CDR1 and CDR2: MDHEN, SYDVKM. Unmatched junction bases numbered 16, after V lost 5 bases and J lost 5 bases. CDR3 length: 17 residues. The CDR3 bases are TGTGCCAGCAGTCCGGGGGGGAGGGTTATTAGGGGTGAGACCCAGTACTTC. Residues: CASSPGGRVIRGETQYF.

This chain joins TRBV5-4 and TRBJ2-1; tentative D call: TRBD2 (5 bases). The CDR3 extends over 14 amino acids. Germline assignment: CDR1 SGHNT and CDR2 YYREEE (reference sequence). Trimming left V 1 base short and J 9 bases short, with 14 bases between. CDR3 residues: CASSLSGIDFEQFF. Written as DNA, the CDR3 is TGTGCCAGCAGCTTGAGCGGAATCGACTTTGAGCAGTTCTTC.

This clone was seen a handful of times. CDR3 sequence (DNA): TGTGCCAGCAGTGAAGTGTCAGGGATGGAGACCCAGTACTTC. It encodes CASSEVSGMETQYF. J is TRBJ2-5 and V is TRBV6-1; the D gene is possibly TRBD1 (5 bases). V was pared by 1 base and J by 5 bases, with 11 bases between. The CDR3 runs 14 residues. The germline gives CDR1 MNHNS, CDR2 SASEGT.

Here the CDR3 DNA reads TGTGCCAGCAGCGCCGCGGGGGCGAACTATGGCTACACCTTC. It specifies CASSAAGANYGYTF. The chain couples TRBV5-4 to TRBJ1-2; D possibly corresponds to TRBD1 (6 bases). CDR1 SGHNT and CDR2 YYREEE come from the germline V gene (reference sequence). Trimming left V 4 bases short and J 2 bases short, with 12 bases between. This CDR3 is 14 amino acids long.

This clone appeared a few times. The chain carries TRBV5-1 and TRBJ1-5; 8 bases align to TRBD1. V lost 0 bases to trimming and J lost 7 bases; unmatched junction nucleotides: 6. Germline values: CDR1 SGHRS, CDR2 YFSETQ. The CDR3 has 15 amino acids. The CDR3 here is CASSLGQGAGQPQHF. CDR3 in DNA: TGCGCCAGCAGCTTGGGTCAGGGGGCCGGGCAGCCCCAGCATTTT. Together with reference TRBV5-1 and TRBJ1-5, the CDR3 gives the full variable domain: KAGVTQTPRYLIKTRGQQVTLSCSPISGHRSVSWYQQTPGQGLQFLFEYFSETQRNKGNFPGRFSGRQFSNSRSEMNVSTLELGDSALYLCASSLGQGAGQPQHFGDGTRLSIL.

CDR3 in DNA: TGTGCCAGCAGTATAAATACAGGCGGCAATCAGCCCCAGCATTTT. This gives the protein CASSINTGGNQPQHF. This chain connects TRBV28 to TRBJ1-5; D may be TRBD1 (5 bases). The CDR3 is 15 amino acids. V lost 5 bases, J lost 2 bases, and 13 bases lay in between. The germline CDR1 and CDR2 sequences are MDHEN and SYDVKM.

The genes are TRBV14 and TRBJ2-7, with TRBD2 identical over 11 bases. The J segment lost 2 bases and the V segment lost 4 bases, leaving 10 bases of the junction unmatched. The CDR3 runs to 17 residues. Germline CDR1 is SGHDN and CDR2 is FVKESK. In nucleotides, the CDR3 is TGTGCCAGCAGCCCGCTATTTCTAGCGGGAGGCCCCTACGAGCAGTACTTC. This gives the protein CASSPLFLAGGPYEQYF.

In DNA form, the CDR3 reads TGTGCCAGCAGTGAATGGAGGGATTCTCAGCCCCAGCATTTT. Encoded protein: CASSEWRDSQPQHF. The chain carries TRBV6-1 and TRBJ1-5; D gene ambiguous. The germline CDR1 and CDR2 sequences are MNHNS and SASEGT. V was cut by 2 bases and J by 6 bases, with 11 bases left in between. The CDR3 contains 14 residues.

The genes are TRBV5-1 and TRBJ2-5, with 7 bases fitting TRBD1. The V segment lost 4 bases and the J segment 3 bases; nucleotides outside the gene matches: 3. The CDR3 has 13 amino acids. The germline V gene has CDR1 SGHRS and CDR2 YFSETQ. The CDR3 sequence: CASSRGGEETQYF. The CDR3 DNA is TGCGCCAGCAGCCGAGGGGGCGAAGAGACCCAGTACTTC.

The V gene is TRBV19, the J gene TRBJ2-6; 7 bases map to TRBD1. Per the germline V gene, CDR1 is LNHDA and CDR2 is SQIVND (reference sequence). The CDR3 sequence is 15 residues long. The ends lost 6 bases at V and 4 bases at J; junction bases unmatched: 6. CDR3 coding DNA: TGTGCCAGTAGGCCACAGGGGTCCGGGGCCAACGTCCTGACTTTC. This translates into CASRPQGSGANVLTF.

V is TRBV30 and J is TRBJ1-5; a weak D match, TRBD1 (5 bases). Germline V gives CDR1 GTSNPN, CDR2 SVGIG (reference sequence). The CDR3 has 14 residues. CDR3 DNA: TGTGCTTTGGGGGGGGTAGCCTTCAATCAGCCCCAGCATTTT. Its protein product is CALGGVAFNQPQHF.

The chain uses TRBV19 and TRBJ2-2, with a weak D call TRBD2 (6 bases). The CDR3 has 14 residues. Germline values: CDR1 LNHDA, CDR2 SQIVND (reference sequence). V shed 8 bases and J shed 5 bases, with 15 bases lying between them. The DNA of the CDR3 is TGTGCCAGTGAGTCCCGGGACTTTACCGGGGAGCTGTTTTTT. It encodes CASESRDFTGELFF.

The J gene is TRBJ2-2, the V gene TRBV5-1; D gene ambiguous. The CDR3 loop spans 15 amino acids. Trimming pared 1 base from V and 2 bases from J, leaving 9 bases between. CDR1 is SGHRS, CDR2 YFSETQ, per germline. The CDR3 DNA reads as TGCGCCAGCAGCTTGAACAGCCTAAACACCGGGGAGCTGTTTTTT. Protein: CASSLNSLNTGELFF.

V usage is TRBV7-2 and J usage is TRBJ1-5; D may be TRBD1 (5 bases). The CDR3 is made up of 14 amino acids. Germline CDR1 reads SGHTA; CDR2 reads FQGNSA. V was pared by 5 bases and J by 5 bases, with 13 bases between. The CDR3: CASSPRRGYQPQHF. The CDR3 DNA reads TGTGCCAGCAGCCCTCGGCGGGGGTATCAGCCCCAGCATTTT.

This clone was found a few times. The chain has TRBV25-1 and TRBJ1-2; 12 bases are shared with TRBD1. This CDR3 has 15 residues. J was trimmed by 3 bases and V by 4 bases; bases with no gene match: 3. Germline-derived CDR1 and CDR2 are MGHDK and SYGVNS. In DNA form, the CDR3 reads TGTGCCAGCAGTGTGGGACAGGGGGCTGACTATGGCTACACCTTC. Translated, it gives CASSVGQGADYGYTF.

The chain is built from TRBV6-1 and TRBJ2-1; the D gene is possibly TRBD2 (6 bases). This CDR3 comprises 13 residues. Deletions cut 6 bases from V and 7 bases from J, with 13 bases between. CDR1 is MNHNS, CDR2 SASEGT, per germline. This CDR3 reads CASRFSRGNEQFF. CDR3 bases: TGTGCCAGCAGGTTTTCGCGGGGAAATGAGCAGTTCTTC.

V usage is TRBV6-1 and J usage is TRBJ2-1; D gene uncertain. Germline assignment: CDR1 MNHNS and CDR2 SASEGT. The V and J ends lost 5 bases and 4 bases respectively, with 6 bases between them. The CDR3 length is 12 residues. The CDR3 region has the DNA TGTGCCAGCAGTCAGAATTACAATGAGCAGTTCTTC. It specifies CASSQNYNEQFF.

Here the CDR3 reads CASSLEPVITDTQYF. The CDR3 nucleotides are TGCGCCAGCAGCTTGGAACCGGTGATCACAGATACGCAGTATTTT. V usage is TRBV5-1 and J usage is TRBJ2-3; no clear D gene. The CDR3 loop spans 15 amino acids. Deletions cut 0 bases from V and 2 bases from J, with 10 bases between. Germline V gene sequence: CDR1 SGHRS, CDR2 YFSETQ.

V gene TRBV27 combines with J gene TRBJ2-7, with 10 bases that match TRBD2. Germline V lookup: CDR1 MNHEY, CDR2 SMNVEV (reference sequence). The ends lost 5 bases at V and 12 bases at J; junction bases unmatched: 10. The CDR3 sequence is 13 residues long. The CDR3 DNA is TGTGCCAGCAGTCCCGGGCCCCTAGCGGGGGCGTACTTC. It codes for CASSPGPLAGAYF.

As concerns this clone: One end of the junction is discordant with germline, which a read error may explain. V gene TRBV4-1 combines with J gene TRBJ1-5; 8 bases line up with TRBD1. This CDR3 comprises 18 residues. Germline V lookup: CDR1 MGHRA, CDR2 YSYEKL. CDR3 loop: CASRQGTGTGYSNQPQHF. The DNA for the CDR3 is TGCGCCAGCAGGCAAGGGACAGGAACGGGATATAGCAATCAGCCCCAGCATTTT.

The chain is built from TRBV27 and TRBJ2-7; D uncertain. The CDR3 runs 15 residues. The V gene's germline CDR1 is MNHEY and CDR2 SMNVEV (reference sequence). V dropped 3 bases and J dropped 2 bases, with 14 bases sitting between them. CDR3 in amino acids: CASSFSVQTPYEQYF. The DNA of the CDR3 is TGTGCCAGCAGTTTTTCGGTACAGACGCCCTACGAGCAGTACTTC.

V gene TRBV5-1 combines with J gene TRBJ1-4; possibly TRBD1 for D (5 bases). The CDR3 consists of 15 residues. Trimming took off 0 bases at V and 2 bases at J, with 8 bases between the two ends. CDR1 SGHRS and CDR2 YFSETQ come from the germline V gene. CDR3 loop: CASSLGAGTNEKLFF. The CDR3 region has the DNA TGCGCCAGCAGCTTGGGTGCAGGGACTAATGAAAAACTGTTTTTT.